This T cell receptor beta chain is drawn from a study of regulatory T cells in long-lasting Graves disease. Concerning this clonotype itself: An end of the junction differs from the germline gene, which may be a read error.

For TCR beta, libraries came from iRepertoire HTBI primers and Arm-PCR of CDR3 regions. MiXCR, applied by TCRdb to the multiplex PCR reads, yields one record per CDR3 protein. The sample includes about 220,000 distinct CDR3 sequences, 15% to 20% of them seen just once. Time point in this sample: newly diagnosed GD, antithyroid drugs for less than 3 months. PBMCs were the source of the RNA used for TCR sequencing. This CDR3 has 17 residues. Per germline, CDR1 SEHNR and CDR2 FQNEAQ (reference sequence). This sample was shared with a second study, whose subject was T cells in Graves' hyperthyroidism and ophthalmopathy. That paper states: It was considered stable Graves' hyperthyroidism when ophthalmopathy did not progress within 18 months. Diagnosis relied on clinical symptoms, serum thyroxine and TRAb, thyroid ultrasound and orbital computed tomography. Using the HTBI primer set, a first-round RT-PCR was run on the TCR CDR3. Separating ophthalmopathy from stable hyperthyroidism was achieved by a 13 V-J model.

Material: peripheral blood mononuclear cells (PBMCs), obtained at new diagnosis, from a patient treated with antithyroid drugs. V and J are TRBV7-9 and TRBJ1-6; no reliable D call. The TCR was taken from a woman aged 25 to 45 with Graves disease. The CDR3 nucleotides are TGTGCCAGCAGCTCCGCAGGTTCGAGCTCCTATAATTCACCCCACCACTTT. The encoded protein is CASSSAGSSSYNSPHHF. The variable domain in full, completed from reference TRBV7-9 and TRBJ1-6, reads DTGVSQNPRHKITKRGQNVTFRCDPISEHNRLYWYRQTLGQGPEFLTYFQNEAQLEKSRLLSDRFSAERPKGSFSTLEIQRTEQGDSAMYLCASSSAGSSSYNSPHHFGNGTRLTVT.